A selection of T cell receptor beta chains follows, all from one sample in a study of blood T cell repertoires in COVID-19. The data were produced by immunoSEQ multiplex PCR, yet TCRdb's version contains in-frame clones alone and is incomplete. The sample holds 200,000 to 300,000 clones; 75% to 95% are singletons and the top ten take 2.5% to 3%. Input material: peripheral blood. Every receptor here comes from a person aged 18 to 30 with COVID-19, enrolled during active disease. Each CDR3 is given with its conserved first and last residue. Fields, in order: CDR3 protein, CDR3 DNA, V gene, clone size, CDR3 length, J gene, D gene. D genes are given only for firm matches. Clone size is given for some rows only: seen once, a few or many times, or a class if the clone is expanded.

cdr3_aa: CASSLNPAGGDEQFF; cdr3_nt: TGTGCCAGCAGCTTAAACCCTGCTGGAGGGGATGAGCAGTTCTTC; v_call: TRBV7-7; clone_size: .; cdr3_length: 15; j_call: TRBJ2-1; d_call: .
cdr3_aa: CASSFGLSGDTQYF; cdr3_nt: TGTGCCAGCAGCTTCGGTTTGAGCGGGGATACGCAGTATTTT; v_call: TRBV11-2; clone_size: few; cdr3_length: 14; j_call: TRBJ2-3; d_call: .
cdr3_aa: CASSLGQLQAVYGYTF; cdr3_nt: TGCGCCAGCAGCTTGGGACAGCTACAGGCGGTCTATGGCTACACCTTC; v_call: TRBV5-1; clone_size: once; cdr3_length: 16; j_call: TRBJ1-2; d_call: .
cdr3_aa: CASSGPGGTHLRSGNTIYF; cdr3_nt: TGTGCCAGCAGTGGTCCGGGAGGAACCCATTTGAGGTCTGGAAACACCATATATTTT; v_call: TRBV6-1; clone_size: .; cdr3_length: 19; j_call: TRBJ1-3; d_call: .
cdr3_aa: CASSQGRDTSGSNEQYF; cdr3_nt: TGCGCCAGCAGCCAAGGAAGGGATACTAGCGGGAGTAACGAGCAGTACTTC; v_call: TRBV4-1; clone_size: .; cdr3_length: 17; j_call: TRBJ2-7; d_call: TRBD2
cdr3_aa: CASSTGTSGPYEQYF; cdr3_nt: TGTGCCAGCAGCACCGGGACTAGCGGCCCCTACGAGCAGTACTTC; v_call: TRBV13; clone_size: .; cdr3_length: 15; j_call: TRBJ2-7; d_call: TRBD2
cdr3_aa: CASSVSPAVNTGELFF; cdr3_nt: TGTGCCAGCAGCGTAAGTCCAGCGGTGAACACCGGGGAGCTGTTTTTT; v_call: TRBV9; clone_size: few; cdr3_length: 16; j_call: TRBJ2-2; d_call: .
cdr3_aa: CASSLSSSGAYEQYF; cdr3_nt: TGTGCCAGCAGCTTAAGCTCTAGCGGTGCCTACGAGCAGTACTTC; v_call: TRBV7-3; clone_size: .; cdr3_length: 15; j_call: TRBJ2-7; d_call: TRBD2
cdr3_aa: CASRTPGQGNNSPLHF; cdr3_nt: TGTGCCAGCAGAACACCGGGACAGGGGAACAATTCACCCCTCCACTTT; v_call: TRBV2; clone_size: .; cdr3_length: 16; j_call: TRBJ1-6; d_call: TRBD1
cdr3_aa: CASGLDQGFMNTEAFF; cdr3_nt: TGTGCTAGTGGTTTGGATCAGGGGTTTATGAACACTGAAGCTTTCTTT; v_call: TRBV12-5; clone_size: .; cdr3_length: 16; j_call: TRBJ1-1; d_call: .
cdr3_aa: CSVEEGVKAFF; cdr3_nt: TGCAGCGTTGAAGAGGGAGTAAAAGCTTTCTTT; v_call: TRBV29-1; clone_size: .; cdr3_length: 11; j_call: TRBJ1-1; d_call: .
cdr3_aa: CASSLPPWGREGRATGELFF; cdr3_nt: TGCGCCAGCAGCTTGCCCCCGTGGGGGCGGGAGGGCCGGGCCACCGGGGAGCTGTTTTTT; v_call: TRBV5-1; clone_size: .; cdr3_length: 20; j_call: TRBJ2-2; d_call: TRBD2
cdr3_aa: CASSVGLGGGRTDTQYF; cdr3_nt: TGTGCCAGCAGCGTAGGCCTTGGTGGAGGCCGCACAGATACGCAGTATTTT; v_call: TRBV9; clone_size: .; cdr3_length: 17; j_call: TRBJ2-3; d_call: .
cdr3_aa: CASRHSGEQFF; cdr3_nt: TGTGCCAGCAGACACAGCGGTGAGCAGTTCTTC; v_call: TRBV5-4; clone_size: .; cdr3_length: 11; j_call: TRBJ2-1; d_call: .
cdr3_aa: CASSLRVAGPMYF; cdr3_nt: TGTGCCAGCAGCTTGAGGGTAGCGGGTCCAATGTACTTC; v_call: TRBV5-4; clone_size: once; cdr3_length: 13; j_call: TRBJ2-7; d_call: TRBD2
cdr3_aa: CSVWTGGVLNTGELFF; cdr3_nt: TGCAGCGTCTGGACAGGGGGCGTTTTGAACACCGGGGAGCTGTTTTTT; v_call: TRBV29-1; clone_size: .; cdr3_length: 16; j_call: TRBJ2-2; d_call: TRBD1
cdr3_aa: CARSLNTGQRNSPLHF; cdr3_nt: TGTGCCAGAAGCTTGAATACAGGACAGAGAAATTCACCCCTCCACTTT; v_call: TRBV5-3; clone_size: .; cdr3_length: 16; j_call: TRBJ1-6; d_call: .
cdr3_aa: CASSIRQGLYGYTF; cdr3_nt: TGTGCCAGCAGCATAAGACAGGGGCTGTATGGCTACACCTTC; v_call: TRBV5-4; clone_size: .; cdr3_length: 14; j_call: TRBJ1-2; d_call: TRBD1
cdr3_aa: CSARDNEQYF; cdr3_nt: TGCAGTGCTAGAGATAACGAGCAGTACTTC; v_call: TRBV20-1; clone_size: .; cdr3_length: 10; j_call: TRBJ2-7; d_call: .
cdr3_aa: CATSDPTTGGAEKLFF; cdr3_nt: TGTGCCACCAGTGATCCCACAACAGGGGGCGCTGAAAAACTGTTTTTT; v_call: TRBV24-1; clone_size: .; cdr3_length: 16; j_call: TRBJ1-4; d_call: TRBD1
cdr3_aa: CASSLQGRNEQFF; cdr3_nt: TGTGCCAGCAGCCTACAAGGGAGAAATGAGCAGTTCTTC; v_call: TRBV7-9; clone_size: .; cdr3_length: 13; j_call: TRBJ2-1; d_call: .
cdr3_aa: CASMTEKNTEAFF; cdr3_nt: TGTGCCAGCATGACAGAGAAGAACACTGAAGCTTTCTTT; v_call: TRBV25-1; clone_size: .; cdr3_length: 13; j_call: TRBJ1-1; d_call: .
cdr3_aa: CASSLANHGGAGGYTF; cdr3_nt: TGTGCCAGCAGCTTAGCCAACCATGGAGGGGCTGGTGGCTACACCTTC; v_call: TRBV7-8; clone_size: .; cdr3_length: 16; j_call: TRBJ1-2; d_call: .
cdr3_aa: CASSIASGNSYEQYF; cdr3_nt: TGTGCCAGTAGTATCGCTAGCGGGAATTCCTACGAGCAGTACTTC; v_call: TRBV19; clone_size: .; cdr3_length: 15; j_call: TRBJ2-7; d_call: TRBD2
cdr3_aa: CASSSYRVPGYTF; cdr3_nt: TGTGCCAGTAGTAGCTACAGGGTACCTGGCTACACCTTC; v_call: TRBV19; clone_size: .; cdr3_length: 13; j_call: TRBJ1-2; d_call: .
cdr3_aa: CASSLTGRTEAFF; cdr3_nt: TGTGCCAGCAGCTTAACAGGGAGAACTGAAGCTTTCTTT; v_call: TRBV5-4; clone_size: few; cdr3_length: 13; j_call: TRBJ1-1; d_call: .
cdr3_aa: CASSSSPSGRPPEQYF; cdr3_nt: TGTGCCAGCAGCTCATCACCGAGCGGGAGGCCCCCCGAGCAGTACTTC; v_call: TRBV11-2; clone_size: .; cdr3_length: 16; j_call: TRBJ2-7; d_call: TRBD2
cdr3_aa: CASSLSGNSYNEQFF; cdr3_nt: TGTGCCAGCAGCCTTAGCGGGAACTCCTACAATGAGCAGTTCTTC; v_call: TRBV7-9; clone_size: .; cdr3_length: 15; j_call: TRBJ2-1; d_call: TRBD2
cdr3_aa: CASIPIGQVEKLFF; cdr3_nt: TGTGCCAGCATCCCAATAGGACAGGTTGAAAAACTGTTTTTT; v_call: TRBV2; clone_size: .; cdr3_length: 14; j_call: TRBJ1-4; d_call: TRBD1